This record covers a single T cell receptor (beta chain). The antigen remains undetermined. Individual cDNA molecules were tagged with unique molecular identifiers, the study reported. One entry per CDR3 protein, called by TCRdb with MiXCR from the 5' RACE reads. The table records tens of thousands of distinct CDR3 sequences, roughly 8.7% of them present only once. The record originates from a study of early T cells in non-severe SARS-CoV-2 infection. Looking at the study overall: The sequenced material was bulk RNA from unsorted whole blood, and its chains were unpaired. Findings and caveats of the study: VDJdb matching, biased toward anti-spike CD8 responses, missed private and CD4 specificities.

The source of this sequence is an adult who was a healthcare worker with PCR-confirmed SARS-CoV-2 infection or an uninfected control (not recorded which). The sequencing used whole blood, collected at baseline.

Here the CDR3 DNA reads TGTGCCAGCAGTTTACAGGGGTTTTACGCTTTCTTT. It yields the protein CASSLQGFYAFF. The J gene is TRBJ1-1, the V gene TRBV2; 7 bases map to TRBD1. The length of the CDR3 is 12 residues. J lost 11 bases, V lost 5 bases, and 8 bases had no gene match. The V gene's germline CDR1 is SNHLY and CDR2 FYNNEI.